This is a list of T cell receptor beta chains from one sample in a study of blood T cell repertoires in COVID-19. Assay: immunoSEQ multiplex PCR; the TCRdb copy retains only in-frame clones and omits some. Altogether tens of thousands of clones are present, 65% to 85% being singletons, with the ten largest covering over 15%. Source material: peripheral blood. The receptors were sampled from a woman aged 55-75 years with acute or convalescent COVID-19. Each CDR3 is given with its conserved first and last residue. The D gene is left open where the match is weak. Size is stated for part of the rows, as once, few or many counts, or as a class when the clone is expanded.

v_gene,j_gene,abundance,d_gene,CDR3nt,CDR3aa
TRBV19,TRBJ1-5,NA,NA,TGTGCCGCAAGGGCGGGTCCTTCCAATCAGCCCCAGCATTTT,CAARAGPSNQPQHF
TRBV25-1,TRBJ1-4,NA,TRBD1,TGTGCCAGCAGGGGTGACAGGGGCTATAATGAAAAACTGTTTTTT,CASRGDRGYNEKLFF
TRBV7-9,TRBJ1-2,NA,NA,TGTGCCAGCAGCTTCGGGGGGCTTTATGGCTACACCTTC,CASSFGGLYGYTF
TRBV6-4,TRBJ2-5,few,TRBD2,TGTGCCAGCAGTGACCCGAGGGAGGTACTGGGAGGGGAAAAGACCCAGTACTTC,CASSDPREVLGGEKTQYF
TRBV3-1/TRBV3-2,TRBJ2-1,NA,NA,TGTGCCAGCAGCCCTATACTAGATTCCGATGAGCAGTTCTTC,CASSPILDSDEQFF
TRBV5-4,TRBJ1-2,NA,TRBD1,TGTGCCAGCAGCTCGGGACAGCGAGCTAACTATGGCTACACCTTC,CASSSGQRANYGYTF
TRBV19,TRBJ1-6,few,NA,TGTGCCAGTACCCATACAGGGCTCGACAATTCACCCCTCCACTTT,CASTHTGLDNSPLHF
TRBV12-5,TRBJ1-5,NA,NA,TGTGCTAGTGGTTTGTACCAGGTTAATCAGCCCCAGCATTTT,CASGLYQVNQPQHF
TRBV5-8,TRBJ1-5,once,TRBD1,TGTGCCAGCAGCCTTCGGACAGGGACGTATAGCAATCAGCCCCAGCATTTT,CASSLRTGTYSNQPQHF
TRBV12-3/TRBV12-4,TRBJ2-1,NA,TRBD2,TGTGCCGGGGGGGATGAGCAGTTCTTC,CAGGDEQFF
TRBV29-1,TRBJ1-4,once,NA,TGCAGCGTTCATCGAGCCGGAACTAATGAAAAACTGTTTTTT,CSVHRAGTNEKLFF
TRBV23-1,TRBJ2-5,NA,NA,TGCGCCAGCATGGTCTCTAGCGACCAAGAGACCCAGTACTTC,CASMVSSDQETQYF
TRBV2,TRBJ2-3,NA,NA,TGTGCCAGCAGAGGGACTAGCACAGATACGCAGTATTTT,CASRGTSTDTQYF
TRBV3-1/TRBV3-2,TRBJ1-2,NA,TRBD1,TGTGCCAGCAGCCAAGGGACAGGGGATGGCTACACCTTC,CASSQGTGDGYTF
TRBV11-2,TRBJ1-6,NA,NA,TGTGCCAGCAGCTTTTCGGCCGGGGGGCCAGTGAAGAATTCACCCCTCCACTTT,CASSFSAGGPVKNSPLHF
TRBV30,TRBJ2-2,NA,NA,TGTGCCTGGAGTAGCGGACCCACCGGGGAGCTGTTTTTT,CAWSSGPTGELFF
TRBV12-3/TRBV12-4,TRBJ2-7,NA,TRBD2,TGTGCCAGCAGTCTCCCGGGGGGAGAGCAGTACTTC,CASSLPGGEQYF
TRBV5-1,TRBJ2-3,NA,NA,TGCGCCAGCAGCTTGGGAGCGATTGAAGGAGATACGCAGTATTTT,CASSLGAIEGDTQYF
TRBV5-4,TRBJ2-1,NA,TRBD2,TGTGCCAGCAGCTTGGAGAGCGGGGGGACTGAGCAGTTCTTC,CASSLESGGTEQFF
TRBV18,TRBJ1-6,NA,TRBD1,TGTGCCACTTCCCGGGACAGGGGAGACTCACCCCTCCACTTT,CATSRDRGDSPLHF
TRBV3-1/TRBV3-2,TRBJ2-1,NA,TRBD2,TGTGCCAGCAGCCAGCCGGGACTAGCGGGATGGTGGCAGTTCTTC,CASSQPGLAGWWQFF
TRBV7-9,TRBJ2-7,NA,TRBD1,TGTGCCAGCAGCCCAGGACAGGGGGGAACCTACGAGCAGTACTTC,CASSPGQGGTYEQYF
TRBV19,TRBJ2-1,NA,TRBD2,TGTGCCAGTAGTCTTATGACTAGCGGGAGCGGTGAGCAGTTCTTC,CASSLMTSGSGEQFF
TRBV5-4,TRBJ1-1,NA,NA,TGTGCCAGCAGCTTGGGTGGCCGCGGCAGGGATACTGAAGCTTTCTTT,CASSLGGRGRDTEAFF
TRBV5-5,TRBJ1-2,once,NA,TGTGCCAGCAGCTTGGATGGGGCAGTTAACTATGGCTACACCTTC,CASSLDGAVNYGYTF
TRBV4-3,TRBJ2-7,NA,NA,TGCGCCAGCAGCCAAGAGCGGGGGCTCTCCTACGAGCAGTACTTC,CASSQERGLSYEQYF
TRBV5-4,TRBJ1-1,NA,TRBD1,TGTGCCAGCAGCTCTGAGGGACAGTCGAGCACTGAAGCTTTCTTT,CASSSEGQSSTEAFF
TRBV19,TRBJ2-1,NA,TRBD1,TGTGCCAGTATGGACAGGCCGTACAATGAGCAGTTCTTC,CASMDRPYNEQFF
TRBV6-5,TRBJ1-4,NA,NA,TGTGCCAGCAGCTCAGTCGCAACTAATGAAAAACTGTTTTTT,CASSSVATNEKLFF
TRBV7-9,TRBJ1-4,NA,TRBD1,TGTGCCAGCAGCCCTCCGGGACAGGGGAATGAAAAACTGTTTTTT,CASSPPGQGNEKLFF
TRBV6-5,TRBJ2-2,NA,TRBD2,TGTGCCACCCCGACTAGCGGGATTAACACCGGGGAGCTGTTTTTT,CATPTSGINTGELFF
TRBV5-1,TRBJ2-3,NA,TRBD2,TGCGCCAGCCGTCGGGCTAGCGGGAGCCTCACAGATACGCAGTATTTT,CASRRASGSLTDTQYF
TRBV5-1,TRBJ2-7,NA,NA,TGCGCCAGCAGCCGCAGAGCCGGGGAAGTGTTCGAGCAGTACTTC,CASSRRAGEVFEQYF
TRBV7-6,TRBJ2-3,NA,TRBD2,TGTGCCAGCAGCGCCGGGGGGGGCACCACAGATACGCAGTATTTT,CASSAGGGTTDTQYF
TRBV5-6,TRBJ2-7,NA,TRBD1,TGTGCCAGCAGCTTGGGGGCAGGGGGTTTCTACGAGCAGTACTTC,CASSLGAGGFYEQYF
TRBV6-4,TRBJ2-2,NA,TRBD2,TGTGCCAGCAGTGCGACTAGCGGGAAACCCACCGGGGAGCTGTTTTTT,CASSATSGKPTGELFF
TRBV5-1,TRBJ2-1,NA,TRBD2,TGCGCCAGCAGCTTGCCTACTAGCGGGAGTGGGAGTAATGAGCAGTTCTTC,CASSLPTSGSGSNEQFF